A selection of T cell receptor beta chains follows, all from one sample in a study of T cells in tumors after PD-1 blockade. The repertoire was sequenced with immunoSEQ multiplex PCR; TCRdb's copy has only in-frame clones and lacks some. The table lists some 8,700 clones, 55% to 65% of them singletons. The sequencing here drew on tumor tissue, taken after anti-PD-1 treatment. Every receptor here comes from a human donor with basal cell carcinoma. CDR3s include the opening cysteine and the closing phenylalanine or tryptophan. D genes are given only for firm matches. Part of the rows lack a size; the others show once, few, many or a class for expanded clones.

size	J	D	V	CDR3	DNA
-	TRBJ2-3	TRBD2	TRBV5-1	CASSKVTSGRTDTQYF	TGCGCCAGCAGCAAGGTGACTAGCGGACGCACAGATACGCAGTATTTT
-	TRBJ2-5	-	TRBV6-5	CASNQAMKETQYF	TGTGCCAGCAATCAGGCAATGAAAGAGACCCAGTACTTC
-	TRBJ1-5	-	TRBV5-6	CASSYGQLNQPQHF	TGTGCCAGCAGCTATGGACAGCTCAATCAGCCCCAGCATTTT
-	TRBJ1-2	-	TRBV5-4	CASSLEARQRIGGYTF	TGTGCCAGCAGCTTGGAGGCGAGGCAGCGGATAGGGGGCTACACCTTC
-	TRBJ1-2	-	TRBV7-2	CASSFGQGGNYGYTF	TGTGCCAGCAGCTTCGGACAAGGGGGAAACTATGGCTACACCTTC
-	TRBJ2-7	-	TRBV14	CASSSFGWEQYF	TGTGCCAGCAGCTCCTTCGGATGGGAGCAGTACTTC
-	TRBJ2-7	TRBD1	TRBV5-4	CASSWDRAYEQYF	TGTGCCAGCAGTTGGGACAGGGCCTACGAGCAGTACTTC
once	TRBJ1-3	-	TRBV5-5	CASSGDGRDPQNSGNTIYF	TGTGCCAGCAGCGGGGACGGCAGGGATCCTCAAAACTCTGGAAACACCATATATTTT
few	TRBJ2-2	-	TRBV18	CASSPGTAGELFF	TGTGCCAGCTCACCTGGGACGGCCGGGGAGCTGTTTTTT
few	TRBJ2-3	TRBD1	TRBV10-3	CAIKGTGTDTQYF	TGTGCCATCAAAGGGACAGGGACAGATACGCAGTATTTT
-	TRBJ1-4	-	TRBV7-8	CASSLLIRSGEKLFF	TGTGCCAGCAGCTTACTTATAAGGTCCGGTGAAAAACTGTTTTTT
-	TRBJ2-2	-	TRBV5-3	CARSLVQTNTGELFF	TGTGCCAGAAGCTTGGTCCAGACGAACACCGGGGAGCTGTTTTTT
few	TRBJ1-3	TRBD1	TRBV30	CAWQGAGNTIYF	TGTGCCTGGCAGGGGGCTGGAAACACCATATATTTT
-	TRBJ1-1	-	TRBV19	CASTGGLAEAFF	TGTGCCAGTACTGGGGGCCTCGCTGAAGCTTTCTTT
-	TRBJ1-2	TRBD1	TRBV7-9	CASSPGGGRLLGYTF	TGTGCCAGCAGCCCCGGAGGGGGCCGCCTTTTGGGCTACACCTTC
-	TRBJ2-1	-	TRBV12-3/TRBV12-4	CASSSGLEQFF	TGTGCCAGCAGTTCCGGCCTGGAGCAGTTCTTC
-	TRBJ2-7	-	TRBV30	CAWRDNSYEQYF	TGTGCCTGGAGGGACAACTCCTACGAGCAGTACTTC
medium-sized	TRBJ1-6	TRBD1	TRBV7-9	CASSWDRVRSPLHF	TGTGCCAGCAGCTGGGACAGGGTACGGTCACCCCTCCACTTT
-	TRBJ2-5	-	TRBV27	CASSPIGGWDRTQETQYF	TGTGCCAGCAGTCCAATCGGGGGGTGGGACAGGACACAAGAGACCCAGTACTTC
-	TRBJ1-5	TRBD1	TRBV9	CASSSGGAQPQHF	TGTGCCAGCAGCTCAGGGGGAGCGCAGCCCCAGCATTTT
-	TRBJ2-3	TRBD2	TRBV29-1	CSVEGLARPDTQYF	TGCAGCGTGGAGGGACTAGCCCGCCCAGATACGCAGTATTTT
once	TRBJ1-2	-	TRBV19	CASSIFGQGHGYTF	TGTGCCAGTAGTATATTTGGACAAGGGCATGGCTACACCTTC
medium-sized	TRBJ2-3	-	TRBV6-1	CASSEMLGSDTQYF	TGTGCCAGCAGTGAAATGCTGGGGTCAGATACGCAGTATTTT
-	TRBJ1-2	TRBD1	TRBV15	CATSRDFQGASGYTF	TGTGCCACCAGCAGAGATTTTCAGGGGGCATCTGGCTACACCTTC
-	TRBJ1-4	-	TRBV27	CASRGRTNEKLFF	TGTGCCAGCAGAGGACGGACGAATGAAAAACTGTTTTTT
-	TRBJ1-2	-	TRBV18	CASSQQGYGYTF	TGTGCCAGCTCACAACAGGGCTATGGCTACACCTTC
few	TRBJ2-7	TRBD1	TRBV19	CASSKGQGAYEQYF	TGTGCCAGTAGTAAGGGACAGGGGGCTTACGAGCAGTACTTC
-	TRBJ2-5	-	TRBV6-5	CASSYGLGGMKETQYF	TGTGCCAGCAGTTACGGCCTTGGGGGCATGAAAGAGACCCAGTACTTC
-	TRBJ2-1	TRBD2	TRBV3-1/TRBV3-2	CASSQDRLAGFLSYNEQFF	TGTGCCAGCAGCCAAGATCGGCTAGCGGGGTTCTTGTCCTACAATGAGCAGTTCTTC
-	TRBJ2-5	TRBD2	TRBV10-1	CASSEFRRGGRETQYF	TGCGCCAGCAGTGAGTTTCGGCGGGGGGGCCGAGAGACCCAGTACTTC
medium-sized	TRBJ1-1	-	TRBV5-1	CASTQNTEAFF	TGCGCCAGCACACAAAACACTGAAGCTTTCTTT
-	TRBJ2-5	TRBD1	TRBV14	CASSLGTADYQETQYF	TGTGCCAGCAGCCTCGGGACAGCCGATTACCAAGAGACCCAGTACTTC
-	TRBJ1-3	-	TRBV6-5	CASSYVDSSGNTIYF	TGTGCCAGCAGTTACGTGGATAGCTCTGGAAACACCATATATTTT
-	TRBJ2-7	TRBD1	TRBV23-1	CASSQFRRGQGPSYEQYF	TGCGCCAGCAGTCAATTTCGAAGGGGACAGGGCCCCTCCTACGAGCAGTACTTC
-	TRBJ1-4	-	TRBV10-3	CAISESQGGRNEKLFF	TGTGCCATCAGTGAGTCGCAGGGCGGGCGTAATGAAAAACTGTTTTTT
-	TRBJ2-3	TRBD2	TRBV30	CAWSEGLGSDTQYF	TGTGCCTGGAGTGAAGGACTAGGTTCAGATACGCAGTATTTT
medium-sized	TRBJ2-3	-	TRBV19	CASSIAGAGADTQYF	TGTGCCAGTAGTATAGCAGGGGCCGGGGCAGATACGCAGTATTTT
-	TRBJ1-2	-	TRBV9	CASSRLGGYTF	TGTGCCAGCAGCCGACTGGGGGGCTACACCTTC
few	TRBJ2-1	TRBD2	TRBV10-1	CASSETSGGYEQFF	TGCGCCAGCAGTGAAACTAGCGGGGGTTATGAGCAGTTCTTC
-	TRBJ1-6	-	TRBV30	CAWSVESSYNSPLHF	TGTGCCTGGAGTGTGGAGAGCTCCTATAATTCACCCCTCCACTTT
once	TRBJ2-3	-	TRBV6-4	CASSDSADSTDTQYF	TGTGCCAGCAGTGACTCGGCGGACAGCACAGATACGCAGTATTTT
-	TRBJ1-6	-	TRBV11-3	CASSLDFLEGNSPLHF	TGTGCCAGCAGCTTAGATTTTCTTGAGGGGAATTCACCCCTCCACTTT
-	TRBJ2-7	-	TRBV6-5	CASSYSGEQYF	TGTGCCAGCAGTTACTCGGGCGAGCAGTACTTC
once	TRBJ2-3	TRBD2	TRBV15	CATSSGLASTDTQYF	TGTGCCACCAGCAGCGGACTAGCTAGCACAGATACGCAGTATTTT
once	TRBJ2-7	-	TRBV10-3	CAISVGGGGSYEQYF	TGTGCCATCAGCGTTGGAGGGGGAGGGTCCTACGAGCAGTACTTC
-	TRBJ2-7	TRBD1	TRBV2	CASSGEGQGNYEQYF	TGTGCCAGCAGTGGTGAGGGACAGGGTAACTACGAGCAGTACTTC
-	TRBJ1-2	-	TRBV3-1/TRBV3-2	CASSRTTGGRGYTF	TGTGCCAGCAGCCGGACGACGGGTGGACGGGGCTACACCTTC
few	TRBJ1-2	-	TRBV5-6	CASSGAGSNYGYTF	TGTGCCAGCAGTGGGGCGGGCAGTAACTATGGCTACACCTTC
-	TRBJ1-2	TRBD1	TRBV5-5	CASSFMSGQGVKLDGYTF	TGTGCCAGTAGCTTCATGTCGGGACAGGGGGTTAAGTTAGATGGCTACACCTTC
-	TRBJ2-1	-	TRBV19	CASSRINEQFF	TGTGCCAGTAGTAGGATCAATGAGCAGTTCTTC